The 14 T cell receptor beta chains below all came from one sample that was sequenced in a study of blood T cell repertoires in COVID-19. The protocol was immunoSEQ multiplex PCR, while the TCRdb copy is restricted to in-frame clones and leaves out a portion. Of approximately 170,000 clones listed, roughly four fifths were seen once; the top ten hold approximately 11%. Sequenced material: peripheral blood. Every receptor here comes from a man aged 60 to 75 with active or convalescent COVID-19.

This clone was seen once. V gene TRBV4-1 combines with J gene TRBJ1-1; D perhaps matches TRBD1 (5 bases). Germline values: CDR1 MGHRA, CDR2 YSYEKL. CDR3 length: 16 amino acids. Deletions cut 0 bases from V and 1 base from J, with 12 bases between. CDR3 sequence (DNA): TGCGCCAGCAGCCAAGAGGCAGGGTTAGGGAACACTGAAGCTTTCTTT. Encoded protein: CASSQEAGLGNTEAFF.

This sequence joins TRBV6-1 and TRBJ1-5; unclear D gene. Germline lookup yields CDR1 MNHNS and CDR2 SASEGT. CDR3 size: 13 residues. With 3 bases removed from V and 7 bases from J, the gap between germline ends came to 10 bases. The CDR3 here is CASSESFGQPQHF. CDR3 nucleotide sequence: TGTGCCAGCAGTGAGAGCTTCGGGCAGCCCCAGCATTTT.

The CDR3 region has the DNA TGTGCCAGCAGCCCCCCTGGTGGGGCGAACACTGAAGCTTTCTTT. Its protein product is CASSPPGGANTEAFF. This chain connects TRBV11-2 to TRBJ1-1; the D gene is possibly TRBD1 (5 bases). Looked up from germline, CDR1 is SGHAT and CDR2 is FQNNGV. This CDR3 comprises 15 residues. The V end lost 5 bases, the J end lost 1 base, and 14 bases lay between the germline ends.

The V gene is TRBV4-1, the J gene TRBJ1-6, with 7 bases identical to TRBD1. CDR3 size: 16 residues. The V segment lost 3 bases and the J segment 6 bases; nucleotides outside the gene matches: 8. Germline loops: CDR1 MGHRA, CDR2 YSYEKL. DNA for the CDR3: TGCGCCAGCAGCCATTTTTCCGGGACAGCTAATTCACCCCTCCACTTT. This codes for CASSHFSGTANSPLHF.

V usage is TRBV4-1 and J usage is TRBJ1-4, with D uncertain. CDR1 is MGHRA and CDR2 is YSYEKL in the germline V gene. V was trimmed by 1 base and J by 3 bases, leaving 9 bases between them. The length of the CDR3 is 15 residues. CDR3 region: CASSQGAQPNEKLFF. As DNA, the CDR3 is TGCGCCAGCAGCCAAGGAGCACAGCCTAATGAAAAACTGTTTTTT.

CDR3 DNA sequence: TGTGCCAGAGTCGGTCCCGGCGGTTCCTACGAGCAGTACTTC. Its translation: CARVGPGGSYEQYF. The V call is TRBV27, the J call TRBJ2-7; D uncertain. Germline CDR1 and CDR2: MNHEY and SMNVEV (reference sequence). The germline V and J ends were trimmed by 9 bases and 1 base, with 16 bases remaining between them. The CDR3 has 14 amino acids.

The chain employs TRBV2 and TRBJ1-1; no clear D. Trimming removed 7 bases from V and 0 bases from J, with 12 bases in between. The CDR3 is 14 amino acids. Germline V gene lookup returns CDR1 SNHLY and CDR2 FYNNEI. The CDR3 coding sequence is TGTGCCAGCAATCAGAGGTTCATGAACACTGAAGCTTTCTTT. As protein: CASNQRFMNTEAFF.

The CDR3 DNA reads as TGTGCCAGCAGCACACAGGGGGCTGGAAACACCATATATTTT. This encodes CASSTQGAGNTIYF. The chain is built from TRBV27 and TRBJ1-3; 8 positions match TRBD1. Germline V lookup: CDR1 MNHEY, CDR2 SMNVEV (reference sequence). J lost 2 bases, V lost 6 bases, and 3 bases had no gene match. The CDR3 extends over 14 amino acids.

The V call is TRBV11-2, the J call TRBJ2-7, with D possibly matching TRBD1 (5 bases). The length of the CDR3 is 14 residues. Germline CDR1 reads SGHAT; CDR2 reads FQNNGV. V lost 3 bases and J 2 bases, leaving 11 bases between the germline ends. Here the CDR3 reads CASSFGRVPYEQYF. CDR3 in DNA: TGTGCCAGCAGCTTCGGCAGGGTGCCCTACGAGCAGTACTTC.

The V call is TRBV6-4, the J call TRBJ2-7; 9 bases fit TRBD2. Germline trimming cut 9 bases from V and 5 bases from J; bases unmatched to any gene: 5. The length of the CDR3 is 12 residues. CDR1 and CDR2 from the germline V gene are MRHNA and SNTAGT. The CDR3 spells CASRTSEHEQYF. The CDR3, as DNA: TGTGCCAGTCGGACTAGCGAACACGAGCAGTACTTC.

V and J are TRBV12-3 or TRBV12-4 and TRBJ2-1; D may be TRBD2 (6 bases). V was clipped by 5 bases and J by 9 bases, with 11 bases between them. The CDR3 runs to 12 residues. CDR3 sequence reads: CASSATSLEQFF. Written as DNA, the CDR3 is TGTGCCAGCAGTGCGACTAGTCTTGAGCAGTTCTTC.

A few counts support this clone. CDR3 loop: CASSSPPGQGELFF. The CDR3 DNA reads TGTGCCAGCAGCTCGCCCCCCGGTCAAGGGGAGCTGTTTTTT. The chain uses TRBV7-2 and TRBJ2-2; no clear D. Trimming took off 4 bases at V and 8 bases at J, with 14 bases between the two ends. Germline CDR1 and CDR2: SGHTA and FQGNSA. The CDR3 has 14 residues.

This chain connects TRBV7-8 to TRBJ1-6, with 7 bases matching TRBD1. The CDR3 spans 17 residues. J gave up 1 base and V 1 base, and 4 bases lay outside the gene matches. From germline, CDR1 is SGHVS and CDR2 FQNEAQ. The DNA for the CDR3 is TGTGCCAGCAGCTTAGGGTACAGGGGTTCCTATAATTCACCCCTCCACTTT. Translation gives CASSLGYRGSYNSPLHF.

The sample holds many counts of this clone. The chain uses TRBV2 and TRBJ1-5; no clear D. The ends were cut back, 3 bases at V and 4 bases at J, with 10 bases in the middle. Germline CDR1 SNHLY, CDR2 FYNNEI. This CDR3 comprises 14 residues. The CDR3 DNA is TGTGCCAGCAGTGATGGGCAGCCAAATCAGCCCCAGCATTTT. Its protein is CASSDGQPNQPQHF.